These 27 T cell receptor beta chains share one sample of origin, sequenced in a study of T cells in pancreatic ductal adenocarcinoma. No neoadjuvant therapy was given to the selected pancreatic ductal adenocarcinoma patients before their surgery. Data came from immunoSEQ multiplex PCR; TCRdb stores just in-frame clones and leaves some out. The sample has 97,000 or so clones; about 95% are singletons. Input material: PBMCs. All receptors come from a human donor with pancreatic ductal adenocarcinoma.

This rearrangement joins TRBV5-6 to TRBJ2-7, with D perhaps TRBD2 (6 bases). V was clipped by 2 bases and J by 6 bases, with 21 bases between them. CDR3 length equals 16 residues. CDR1 and CDR2 from the germline V gene are SGHDT and YYEEEE. For the CDR3, the DNA is TGTGCCAGCAGCTTCATTGGTGGGGAGGCTTTCTTCGAGCAGTACTTC. It translates to CASSFIGGEAFFEQYF. The full variable domain, with the rest looked up from reference TRBV5-6 and TRBJ2-7, is DAGVTQSPTHLIKTRGQQVTLRCSPKSGHDTVSWYQQALGQGPQFIFQYYEEEERQRGNFPDRFSGHQFPNYSSELNVNALLLGDSALYLCASSFIGGEAFFEQYFGPGTRLTVT.

The rearrangement links TRBV30 to TRBJ2-5; maybe TRBD1 (6 bases). CDR1 GTSNPN and CDR2 SVGIG come from the germline V gene (reference sequence). V dropped 8 bases and J dropped 4 bases, with 17 bases sitting between them. This CDR3 spans 13 amino acids. The CDR3, as DNA: TGTGCCGAGAGTCAGGGGACGGGAGAGACCCAGTACTTC. As protein: CAESQGTGETQYF.

The rearrangement joins TRBV13 to TRBJ2-1, with D hard to call. This CDR3 has 16 residues. Trimming left V 5 bases short and J 1 base short, with 15 bases between. CDR1 PRHDT and CDR2 FYEKMQ come from the germline V gene (reference sequence). In nucleotides, the CDR3 is TGTGCCAGCAGCAAGAGTGTTATCTCTTCCTACAATGAGCAGTTCTTC. It is translated as CASSKSVISSYNEQFF.

The DNA for the CDR3 is TGTGCCAGCAGCTTACGACTAGCCTACGAGCAGTACTTC. It is translated as CASSLRLAYEQYF. This chain uses TRBV11-2 with TRBJ2-7, with a possible D match to TRBD2 (6 bases). This CDR3 comprises 13 residues. Germline V CDR1 and CDR2: SGHAT, FQNNGV. V was pared by 2 bases and J by 2 bases, with 7 bases between.

The chain carries TRBV19 and TRBJ2-3; 7 bases agree with TRBD1. Per the germline V gene, CDR1 is LNHDA and CDR2 is SQIVND (reference sequence). The CDR3 is 15 residues long. V was pared by 6 bases and J by 6 bases, with 12 bases of the junction left unmatched. CDR3: CASSLTSTGVDTQYF. CDR3 sequence (DNA): TGTGCCAGTAGCCTGACCTCAACAGGGGTCGATACGCAGTATTTT.

The J gene is TRBJ2-7, the V gene TRBV7-9; 8 nucleotides line up with TRBD2. V dropped 5 bases and J dropped 5; count of bases not matched to a gene: 14. This CDR3 is 16 amino acids long. Germline V gene lookup returns CDR1 SEHNR and CDR2 FQNEAQ (reference sequence). The CDR3 region is CASSARGGNLPHEQYF. In DNA, the CDR3 is TGTGCCAGCAGCGCCCGGGGGGGCAACCTCCCTCACGAGCAGTACTTC.

CDR3 loop: CASSLDQGGPQYF. CDR3 bases: TGTGCCAGCAGCTTAGACCAGGGAGGGCCCCAGTACTTC. The chain is built from TRBV11-2 and TRBJ2-5; 7 bases map to TRBD2. Germline loops: CDR1 SGHAT, CDR2 FQNNGV. The CDR3 sequence is 13 residues long. Trimming removed 0 bases from V and 9 bases from J; junction bases left unmatched: 4.

The V and J genes are TRBV11-1 and TRBJ2-3, with a possible D match to TRBD1 (6 bases). Between the trimmed V and J ends, which lost 5 bases and 1 base, there was a span of 16 bases. The germline CDR1 and CDR2 sequences are SGHAT and FQDESV (reference sequence). The CDR3 sequence is 16 residues long. In nucleotides, the CDR3 is TGTGCCAGCAGCCCCGACAGGAGGTGGGGCACAGATACGCAGTATTTT. Encoded protein: CASSPDRRWGTDTQYF.

The V and J genes are TRBV19 and TRBJ2-7; D perhaps matches TRBD1 (6 bases). V lost 5 bases and J 3 bases, leaving 11 bases between the germline ends. This CDR3 is built from 13 residues. Germline V gene data show CDR1 as LNHDA and CDR2 as SQIVND (reference sequence). For the CDR3, the DNA is TGTGCCAGTAGTCAGGGGACGGACTACGAGCAGTACTTC. It encodes CASSQGTDYEQYF. Full variable domain (outside the CDR3, taken from reference TRBV19 and TRBJ2-7): DGGITQSPKYLFRKEGQNVTLSCEQNLNHDAMYWYRQDPGQGLRLIYYSQIVNDFQKGDIAEGYSVSREKKESFPLTVTSAQKNPTAFYLCASSQGTDYEQYFGPGTRLTVT.

The gene calls are TRBV5-1 and TRBJ2-7; D perhaps matches TRBD2 (5 bases). CDR3 length equals 16 residues. Germline V gene sequence: CDR1 SGHRS, CDR2 YFSETQ. V lost 1 base to trimming and J lost 6 bases, with 20 bases between them. This chain's CDR3 is CASSLLLDPAGGEQYF. Here the CDR3 DNA reads TGCGCCAGCAGCTTGCTATTGGACCCAGCTGGAGGCGAGCAGTACTTC.

The chain is built from TRBV7-6 and TRBJ1-3; no definite D call. The CDR3 covers 14 residues. The germline gives CDR1 SGHVS, CDR2 FNYEAQ. Trimming shortened V by 3 bases and J by 0 bases, and 6 bases separated the two germline ends. The CDR3 sequence: CASSLSYSGNTIYF. The CDR3 coding sequence is TGTGCCAGCAGCTTGTCGTACTCTGGAAACACCATATATTTT. The full variable domain, with the rest looked up from reference TRBV7-6 and TRBJ1-3, is GAGVSQSPRYKVTKRGQDVALRCDPISGHVSLYWYRQALGQGPEFLTYFNYEAQQDKSGLPNDRFSAERPEGSISTLTIQRTEQRDSAMYRCASSLSYSGNTIYFGEGSWLTVV.

The chain employs TRBV28 and TRBJ1-5; D unclear. With 5 bases removed from V and 7 bases from J, the gap between germline ends came to 9 bases. This CDR3 comprises 12 residues. Germline loops: CDR1 MDHEN, CDR2 SYDVKM. CDR3 nucleotides: TGTGCCAGCAGTGTGGGAGCCCAGCCCCAGCATTTT. It translates to CASSVGAQPQHF. The full variable domain, its missing parts supplied by reference TRBV28 and TRBJ1-5, is DVKVTQSSRYLVKRTGEKVFLECVQDMDHENMFWYRQDPGLGLRLIYFSYDVKMKEKGDIPEGYSVSREKKERFSLILESASTNQTSMYLCASSVGAQPQHFGDGTRLSIL.

The chain has TRBV9 and TRBJ2-4; 9 bases are a match to TRBD1. The CDR3 totals 20 residues. The V gene's germline CDR1 is SGDLS and CDR2 YYNGEE. With 0 bases clipped from V and 6 bases from J, the junction kept 19 bases outside the gene matches. The CDR3 bases are TGTGCCAGCAGCGTAGTTAGTAATCTAGAAGGACAGGGGAGGGTAAACATTCAGTACTTC. It encodes CASSVVSNLEGQGRVNIQYF.

The CDR3 DNA is TGTGCCAGCAGCCAAGAGACAGGGTTTGCGAACACTGAAGCTTTCTTT. Translation: CASSQETGFANTEAFF. The chain has TRBV4-2 and TRBJ1-1, with 7 bases fitting TRBD1. The CDR3 is 16 amino acids. Trimming cost V 0 bases and J 1 base; bases outside gene matches: 5. The germline V gene has CDR1 LGHNA and CDR2 YNFKEQ.

The V and J genes are TRBV4-3 and TRBJ1-6; the match to TRBD1 covers 8 bases. The CDR3 contains 15 residues. V lost 4 bases to trimming and J lost 3 bases; unmatched junction nucleotides: 2. The germline gives CDR1 LGHNA, CDR2 YSLEER. This CDR3 is CASSLGQGYNSPLHF. The CDR3 coding sequence is TGCGCCAGCAGCCTCGGACAGGGCTATAATTCACCCCTCCACTTT.

The chain couples TRBV7-6 to TRBJ2-1, with D unclear. Trimming left V 1 base short and J 0 bases short, with 7 bases between. Germline CDR1 reads SGHVS; CDR2 reads FNYEAQ. The CDR3 is made up of 15 amino acids. In DNA form, the CDR3 reads TGTGCCAGCAGCTTAGTCCATAGCTCCTACAATGAGCAGTTCTTC. Its translation: CASSLVHSSYNEQFF.

For this clone: The junction differs from germline at one of its ends, possibly a read error. The chain couples TRBV4-1 to TRBJ2-7, with TRBD1 matching 10 bases. There are 14 residues in the CDR3. Germline V gene lookup returns CDR1 MGHRA and CDR2 YSYEKL. CDR3 region: CASSRDRGYYEQYF. The DNA for the CDR3 is TGCGCCAGTAGCCGGGACAGGGGATATTACGAGCAGTACTTC.

The chain uses TRBV30 and TRBJ1-3, with 7 bases identical to TRBD1. The CDR3 is 13 amino acids. Germline CDR1 is GTSNPN and CDR2 is SVGIG (reference sequence). V was pared by 2 bases and J by 4 bases, with 2 bases of the junction left unmatched. The CDR3 nucleotides are TGTGCCTGGAGTACAGGGGACGGAAACACCATATATTTT. Translating gives CAWSTGDGNTIYF.

The CDR3 loop reads CASSLPGAQTQYF. DNA for the CDR3: TGTGCCAGCAGCTTGCCAGGGGCACAGACCCAGTACTTC. This chain connects TRBV5-4 to TRBJ2-5, with D perhaps TRBD1 (6 bases). CDR3 length: 13 amino acids. V lost 1 base and J 6 bases, leaving 10 bases between the germline ends. In germline, CDR1 is SGHNT, CDR2 YYREEE (reference sequence).

This clone was counted a few times. The chain couples TRBV5-4 to TRBJ2-2; 13 positions match TRBD2. Germline V gene sequence: CDR1 SGHNT, CDR2 YYREEE (reference sequence). The CDR3 extends over 16 amino acids. V trimming: 3 bases; J trimming: 5 bases; junction bases outside the gene matches: 4. The CDR3 DNA follows: TGTGCCAGCAGCTACGGACTAGCGGGAGCGACCGGGGAGCTGTTTTTT. It is translated as CASSYGLAGATGELFF.

The chain carries TRBV10-3 and TRBJ2-1, with a tentative D call TRBD1 (5 bases). This CDR3 has 17 residues. The germline gives CDR1 ENHRY, CDR2 SYGVKD. Trimming took 2 bases from V and 2 from J, leaving 16 bases between them. The CDR3 nucleotides read TGTGCCATCAGTGAGAGGCTGACACAGGAACCCTACAATGAGCAGTTCTTC. Protein: CAISERLTQEPYNEQFF.

The chain links TRBV21-1 to TRBJ2-5; the table's D call, TRBD1, has no DNA check behind it. TRBV21-1 is reported as a pseudogene. This CDR3 contains 13 residues. CDR3 in amino acids: CASSKFTGETQYF. Here the CDR3 DNA reads TGTGCCAGCAGCAAGTTTACAGGGGAGACCCAGTACTTC.

The chain combines TRBV30 with TRBJ2-3; 10 bases match TRBD2. The CDR3 is made up of 14 amino acids. Trimming removed 3 bases from V and 1 base from J; junction bases left unmatched: 1. CDR1 and CDR2 (germline): GTSNPN, SVGIG (reference sequence). CDR3 in amino acids: CAWRLAGGTDTQYF. CDR3 DNA: TGTGCCTGGAGGCTAGCGGGAGGCACAGATACGCAGTATTTT.

The chain links TRBV7-9 to TRBJ1-5; D is unclear. Trimming removed 7 bases from V and 7 bases from J, with 11 bases in between. Germline V CDR1 and CDR2: SEHNR, FQNEAQ (reference sequence). The CDR3 runs 12 residues. CDR3 DNA sequence: TGTGCCAGCACCGGGAATGGACAGCCCCAGCATTTT. Its translation: CASTGNGQPQHF.

The rearrangement joins TRBV18 to TRBJ2-7; weak D call: TRBD2 (5 bases). There are 16 residues in the CDR3. The germline V gene encodes CDR1 KGHSH and CDR2 LQKENI. Trimming pared 2 bases from V and 0 bases from J, leaving 14 bases between. CDR3 nucleotide sequence: TGTGCCAGCTCACCATTAGGAGGTTCCAGCTCCTACGAGCAGTACTTC. Translation: CASSPLGGSSSYEQYF. The full variable domain, its missing parts supplied by reference TRBV18 and TRBJ2-7, is NAGVMQNPRHLVRRRGQEARLRCSPMKGHSHVYWYRQLPEEGLKFMVYLQKENIIDESGMPKERFSAEFPKEGPSILRIQQVVRGDSAAYFCASSPLGGSSSYEQYFGPGTRLTVT.

The chain uses TRBV30 and TRBJ2-3, with TRBD2 matching over 8 bases. After removal of 1 base from V and 5 bases from J, the junction contained 14 bases not matched to a gene. This CDR3 is built from 17 residues. Germline V gives CDR1 GTSNPN, CDR2 SVGIG (reference sequence). The CDR3 nucleotides are TGTGCCTGGAGTGGTGGACTTGTGGGGCTAGCGGGAGATACGCAGTATTTT. The encoded protein is CAWSGGLVGLAGDTQYF. Filled out from reference TRBV30 and TRBJ2-3, the complete variable domain reads SQTIHQWPATLVQPVGSPLSLECTVEGTSNPNLYWYRQAAGRGLQLLFYSVGIGQISSEVPQNLSASRPQDRQFILSSKKLLLSDSGFYLCAWSGGLVGLAGDTQYFGPGTRLTVL.

The chain recombines TRBV18 with TRBJ2-1, with 7 positions matching TRBD2. J was trimmed by 9 bases and V by 1 base; bases with no gene match: 3. CDR1 is KGHSH and CDR2 is LQKENI in the germline V gene. The CDR3 extends over 13 amino acids. CDR3 loop: CASSPHERGEQFF. As DNA, the CDR3 is TGTGCCAGCTCACCACACGAGCGGGGTGAGCAGTTCTTC. The whole variable domain, remainder taken from reference TRBV18 and TRBJ2-1, is NAGVMQNPRHLVRRRGQEARLRCSPMKGHSHVYWYRQLPEEGLKFMVYLQKENIIDESGMPKERFSAEFPKEGPSILRIQQVVRGDSAAYFCASSPHERGEQFFGPGTRLTVL.